What follows describes a single T cell receptor beta chain. The sample belongs to a study of blood T cell repertoires in COVID-19. Participants came from fewer than 25 US areas, aged roughly 18 to 89 years. Cohorts were determined from participant-reported clinical history. The CDR3 contains 14 residues. Trimming removed 8 bases from V and 5 bases from J; junction bases left unmatched: 11. Germline values: CDR1 MNHEY, CDR2 SVGAGI. TCRdb keeps only in-frame clones here, not all; method: immunoSEQ multiplex PCR. The sample has 140,000 to 150,000 clones, approximately 86% seen once. The TCR comes from a woman aged 40 to 49 who had been exposed to COVID-19. The chain carries TRBV6-5 and TRBJ1-1; 7 nucleotides agree with TRBD1. The sequenced sample consisted of PBMCs or T cells enriched from blood (not recorded which). The CDR3 DNA reads as TGTGCCAGCGAAAGAAGGGGGCGGGAAACTGAAGCTTTCTTT. Residues: CASERRGRETEAFF.